The next 30 T cell receptor beta chains were all read from a single sample in a study of T cells in Graves' hyperthyroidism and ophthalmopathy. TCR beta CDR3 regions were amplified from RNA transcripts. The TCR CDR3 was amplified in a first-round RT-PCR using the HTBI primer set. TCRdb fed the multiplex PCR reads into MiXCR, producing one record per CDR3 protein. Here the sample spans 300,000 to 400,000 distinct CDR3 sequences, less than 20% being singletons. The sequencing input was blood. Source of these receptors: a man younger than 30 with Graves' ophthalmopathy.

The rearrangement joins TRBV4-1 to TRBJ2-3; either TRBD1 or TRBD2 may fit D (6 bases each). The CDR3 contains 15 residues. Germline V lookup: CDR1 MGHRA, CDR2 YSYEKL. V lost 0 bases and J 5 bases, leaving 12 bases between the germline ends. The CDR3 DNA is TGCGCCAGCAGCCAAGATGGCGGAGGGGGAGATACGCAGTATTTT. Its translation: CASSQDGGGGDTQYF.

This clonotype has just a few counts. The J gene is TRBJ2-3, the V gene TRBV12-5, with D perhaps assigned TRBD1 or TRBD2 (6 bases each). The CDR3 loop spans 17 amino acids. Trimming took 6 bases from V and 3 from J, leaving 22 bases between them. CDR1 is LGHNT, CDR2 FRNRAP, per germline. The CDR3, as DNA: TGTGCTAGTGGCCTTGCGGGACATTTAGGACGTACAGATACGCAGTATTTT. Translated, it gives CASGLAGHLGRTDTQYF.

This clonotype was detected once. The J gene is TRBJ1-1, the V gene TRBV2, with D possibly matching TRBD1 (6 bases). Germline V gives CDR1 SNHLY, CDR2 FYNNEI. The CDR3 has 15 residues. The V end was cut by 6 bases, the J end by 5 bases, with 19 bases between. CDR3 nucleotide sequence: TGTGCCAGCAGCGCCAAGGTAGGGGGAGGGACTGAAGCTTTCTTT. This sequence encodes CASSAKVGGGTEAFF.

This clonotype was seen ten or more times. The chain joins TRBV6-1 to TRBJ1-5, with TRBD1 matching 9 bases. Germline-derived CDR1 and CDR2 are MNHNS and SASEGT. Trimming took 5 bases from V and 2 from J; bases not matched to a gene: 7. The CDR3 covers 16 residues. For the CDR3, the DNA is TGTGCCAGCAGTAGGACAGGGGACGGTCGCAATCAGCCCCAGCATTTT. It encodes CASSRTGDGRNQPQHF.

The V and J genes are TRBV6-1 and TRBJ2-3, with D perhaps being TRBD1 or TRBD2 (7 bases each). The CDR3 extends over 15 amino acids. Trimming pared 4 bases from V and 5 bases from J, leaving 16 bases between. Germline V lookup: CDR1 MNHNS, CDR2 SASEGT. As DNA, the CDR3 is TGTGCCAGCAGTGTGGGGGCAGGGGGGGGAGATACGCAGTATTTT. Translation: CASSVGAGGGDTQYF.

This CDR3 reads CASPVRGMSGYTF. The CDR3 nucleotides are TGTGCCAGCCCGGTTAGGGGGATGAGTGGCTACACCTTC. This chain joins TRBV11-2 and TRBJ1-2, with D perhaps TRBD1 (6 bases). CDR1 and CDR2 from the germline V gene are SGHAT and FQNNGV. CDR3 length: 13 amino acids. The V gene lost 8 bases and the J gene lost 7 bases, with 17 bases spanning the gap.

This clonotype was detected a few times. The chain couples TRBV7-9 to TRBJ1-2; TRBD1 might be the D (6 bases). Germline V gene lookup returns CDR1 SEHNR and CDR2 FQNEAQ (reference sequence). The CDR3 has 15 amino acids. V was shortened by 5 bases and J by 5 bases, with 18 bases between the two germline ends. In DNA, the CDR3 is TGTGCCAGCAGCCCAAGGGGGGGGCGTGGATATGGCTACACCTTC. Its translation: CASSPRGGRGYGYTF.

This clonotype was found a few times. As DNA, the CDR3 is TGTGCCAGCAGCTCGCAGAGCAACACCGGGGAGCTGTTTTTT. Translating it yields CASSSQSNTGELFF. The rearrangement links TRBV11-3 to TRBJ2-2; D gene uncertain. V lost 4 bases to trimming and J lost 2 bases, with 8 bases between them. Germline CDR1 and CDR2: SGHNT and YENEEA. CDR3 length equals 14 residues.

Remarks on this clonotype: With a much larger clone just one base away, this may be a read error. The V and J genes are TRBV5-1 and TRBJ1-1, with D possibly matching TRBD1 (6 bases). In germline, CDR1 is SGHRS, CDR2 YFSETQ. The CDR3 consists of 15 residues. Trimming removed 1 base at V and 4 bases at J, with 14 bases between. The CDR3 sequence: CASSLIEGGGTEAFF. CDR3 nucleotides: TGCGCCAGCAGCTTGATAGAGGGGGGTGGCACTGAAGCTTTCTTT.

The chain couples TRBV18 to TRBJ2-7; 9 bases match TRBD1. Germline V gives CDR1 KGHSH, CDR2 LQKENI. The CDR3 spans 14 residues. Losses at the gene ends were 4 bases for V and 2 bases for J; bases not matched to a gene: 3. The CDR3 DNA is TGTGCCAGCTCACGACAGGGGGGGACCTACGAGCAGTACTTC. It is translated as CASSRQGGTYEQYF.

This clonotype was seen more than once but under ten times. The V gene is TRBV25-1, the J gene TRBJ1-6; D perhaps matches TRBD1 (6 bases). The V gene lost 4 bases and the J gene lost 7 bases, with 11 bases spanning the gap. This CDR3 is 14 amino acids long. Looked up from germline, CDR1 is MGHDK and CDR2 is SYGVNS. For the CDR3, the DNA is TGTGCCAGCAGTGCCACAGGGCGGAATTCACCCCTCCACTTT. Translating it yields CASSATGRNSPLHF.

The chain recombines TRBV7-6 with TRBJ1-2; D may be TRBD1 (5 bases). CDR3 length equals 15 residues. Per the germline V gene, CDR1 is SGHVS and CDR2 is FNYEAQ. Trimming removed 5 bases from V and 8 bases from J, with 21 bases in between. CDR3 loop: CASSPLTLGRRGYTF. DNA for the CDR3: TGTGCCAGCAGCCCATTAACCCTGGGGCGGAGAGGCTACACCTTC.

The chain carries TRBV6-2 or TRBV6-3 and TRBJ2-7; 8 bases are a match to TRBD1. Germline V gene sequence: CDR1 MNHEY, CDR2 SVGEGT. V lost 6 bases, J lost 0 bases, and 7 bases stayed unmatched. This CDR3 has 15 amino acids. The CDR3 loop is CASRVRGQGSYEQYF. The DNA for the CDR3 is TGTGCCAGCAGGGTACGCGGACAGGGCTCCTACGAGCAGTACTTC.

This clonotype was counted a few times. The chain uses TRBV20-1 and TRBJ1-5; tentatively, D is TRBD1 (6 bases). The V gene lost 7 bases and the J gene lost 6 bases, with 19 bases spanning the gap. From germline, CDR1 is DFQATT and CDR2 SNEGSKA (reference sequence). This CDR3 has 14 residues. CDR3 loop: CSGQEGGGGQPQHF. Here the CDR3 DNA reads TGCAGTGGGCAAGAGGGGGGCGGGGGTCAGCCCCAGCATTTT.

In its sample, this clonotype was seen a few times. J is TRBJ2-6 and V is TRBV5-1, with 10 bases aligning to TRBD2. Per the germline V gene, CDR1 is SGHRS and CDR2 is YFSETQ. CDR3 length: 18 residues. V trimming: 4 bases; J trimming: 1 base; junction bases outside the gene matches: 8. Written as DNA, the CDR3 is TGCGCCAGCAGCGTGGTAAGCGGGGGGGAGTCTGGGGCCAACGTCCTGACTTTC. Translating gives CASSVVSGGESGANVLTF.

In its sample, this clonotype was seen many times. This rearrangement joins TRBV20-1 to TRBJ2-3, with 13 bases aligning to TRBD2. CDR3 length: 19 residues. Germline V gives CDR1 DFQATT, CDR2 SNEGSKA (reference sequence). Trimming removed 0 bases from V and 0 bases from J; junction bases left unmatched: 9. As DNA, the CDR3 is TGCAGTGCTAGAGATGCTGAAGGGACTAGCGGGGCTAGCACAGATACGCAGTATTTT. It specifies CSARDAEGTSGASTDTQYF.

V is TRBV18 and J is TRBJ1-3, with a tentative D call TRBD1 (5 bases). Trimming left V 1 base short and J 8 bases short, with 12 bases between. This CDR3 has 14 residues. Germline-derived CDR1 and CDR2 are KGHSH and LQKENI. For the CDR3, the DNA is TGTGCCAGCTCACCACTAATCAGAGGGGACACCATATATTTT. Its translation is CASSPLIRGDTIYF. Full variable domain (rest looked up from reference TRBV18 and TRBJ1-3): NAGVMQNPRHLVRRRGQEARLRCSPMKGHSHVYWYRQLPEEGLKFMVYLQKENIIDESGMPKERFSAEFPKEGPSILRIQQVVRGDSAAYFCASSPLIRGDTIYFGEGSWLTVV.

This chain links TRBV6-1 with TRBJ1-5, with D unclear. Trimming cost V 6 bases and J 4 bases, with 16 bases left between them. This CDR3 region has 15 residues. CDR1 is MNHNS and CDR2 is SASEGT in the germline V gene. The chain's CDR3 is CASSPRESSNQPQHF. As DNA, the CDR3 is TGTGCCAGCAGCCCACGCGAGTCTTCTAATCAGCCCCAGCATTTT.

This clonotype has just one count. The chain is built from TRBV29-1 and TRBJ2-1, with 12 bases that match TRBD2. The CDR3 sequence is 16 residues long. Germline V gene data show CDR1 as SQVTM and CDR2 as ANQGSEA. The V segment lost 4 bases and the J segment 9 bases; nucleotides outside the gene matches: 13. Here the CDR3 reads CSVGPLTSGGRGEQFF. CDR3 bases: TGCAGCGTTGGTCCCCTAACTAGCGGGGGGCGGGGTGAGCAGTTCTTC.

At least ten counts were recorded for this clonotype. The rearrangement joins TRBV2 to TRBJ2-1, with D possibly TRBD2 on 6 matching bases. The CDR3 extends over 14 amino acids. The germline V and J ends were trimmed by 3 bases and 5 bases, with 11 bases remaining between them. Germline V lookup: CDR1 SNHLY, CDR2 FYNNEI. The CDR3 bases are TGTGCCAGCAGTGAGAGACTAGGAGACAATGAGCAGTTCTTC. Protein product: CASSERLGDNEQFF.

The chain combines TRBV6-5 with TRBJ2-1; D not resolved. This CDR3 contains 16 residues. The germline V gene has CDR1 MNHEY and CDR2 SVGAGI. The germline V and J ends were trimmed by 0 bases and 5 bases, with 14 bases remaining between them. The CDR3 region is CASSYSFNPRHNEQFF. For the CDR3, the DNA is TGTGCCAGCAGTTACTCGTTCAATCCGAGGCACAATGAGCAGTTCTTC.

This clonotype was counted between two and nine times. The rearrangement links TRBV6-1 to TRBJ1-6, with D tentatively TRBD1 (6 bases). CDR1 is MNHNS and CDR2 is SASEGT in the germline V gene. The V end lost 6 bases, the J end lost 4 bases, and 10 bases lay between the germline ends. The CDR3 spans 14 residues. For the CDR3, the DNA is TGTGCCAGCAGAACAGGGCCTTATAATTCACCCCTCCACTTT. Translating it yields CASRTGPYNSPLHF.

This clonotype was recorded at least ten times. The chain recombines TRBV18 with TRBJ1-3; D is possibly TRBD1 (5 bases). V was shortened by 3 bases and J by 1 base, with 7 bases between the two germline ends. Germline values: CDR1 KGHSH, CDR2 LQKENI. This CDR3 contains 14 residues. CDR3 in amino acids: CASSPAGSGNTIYF. CDR3 coding DNA: TGTGCCAGCTCACCGGCAGGGTCTGGAAACACCATATATTTT.

Points on this clonotype: A read error is possible here, since a much larger clone lies one base away. This chain joins TRBV3-1 and TRBJ2-3, with D uncertain. With 4 bases removed from V and 3 bases from J, the gap between germline ends came to 8 bases. This CDR3 has 13 residues. Germline V lookup: CDR1 LGHDT, CDR2 YNNKEL (reference sequence). CDR3 sequence reads: CASSPPYTDTQYF. CDR3 DNA: TGTGCCAGCAGCCCCCCCTATACAGATACGCAGTATTTT.

There are many counts of this clonotype. CDR3 DNA: TGTGCCAGCAGTGAGGGAGCACTTAGCACAGATACGCAGTATTTT. This translates into CASSEGALSTDTQYF. The chain uses TRBV6-1 and TRBJ2-3; a weak D match, TRBD2 (5 bases). V lost 3 bases to trimming and J lost 0 bases, with 10 bases between them. Germline V gene lookup returns CDR1 MNHNS and CDR2 SASEGT. The CDR3 sequence is 15 residues long.

This clonotype was seen repeatedly, ten times or more. The genes are TRBV5-1 and TRBJ1-1; a possible D gene is TRBD1 (6 bases). The germline V gene encodes CDR1 SGHRS and CDR2 YFSETQ. Trimming stripped 4 bases from V and 6 bases from J, with 13 bases between. This CDR3 comprises 13 residues. Written as DNA, the CDR3 is TGCGCCAGCAGCGTAACAGGGTTCCCTGAAGCTTTCTTT. Amino acids: CASSVTGFPEAFF. Supplemented by reference TRBV5-1 and TRBJ1-1, the full variable domain reads KAGVTQTPRYLIKTRGQQVTLSCSPISGHRSVSWYQQTPGQGLQFLFEYFSETQRNKGNFPGRFSGRQFSNSRSEMNVSTLELGDSALYLCASSVTGFPEAFFGQGTRLTVV.

The chain has TRBV10-3 and TRBJ2-7, with TRBD2 as a possible D gene (5 bases). V lost 1 base, J lost 6 bases, and 16 bases lay in between. The CDR3 contains 15 residues. CDR1 is ENHRY, CDR2 SYGVKD, per germline. The CDR3 DNA reads as TGTGCCATCAGTGAGTACCCTTCGAGGGCGTCCGAGCAGTACTTC. Translating gives CAISEYPSRASEQYF.

The chain is built from TRBV11-1 and TRBJ2-7; D remains ambiguous. CDR1 SGHAT and CDR2 FQDESV come from the germline V gene (reference sequence). Deletions cut 7 bases from V and 5 bases from J, with 24 bases between. This CDR3 contains 16 residues. In DNA form, the CDR3 reads TGTGCCAGCACCAGGTCGAGTGTCGGACGGTTTAACGAGCAGTACTTC. It translates to CASTRSSVGRFNEQYF.

This clonotype was picked up a small number of times. The chain combines TRBV10-3 with TRBJ1-5, with no clear D. The ends were cut back, 0 bases at V and 3 bases at J, with 6 bases in the middle. The CDR3 spans 14 residues. CDR1 and CDR2 (germline): ENHRY, SYGVKD. CDR3: CAISESYYNQPQHF. As DNA, the CDR3 is TGTGCCATCAGTGAGTCGTATTACAATCAGCCCCAGCATTTT.

This clonotype has ten or more counts. The genes are TRBV12-3 or TRBV12-4 and TRBJ2-7, with 8 bases identical to TRBD1. The CDR3 has 14 amino acids. V lost 5 bases and J lost 5; bases outside the gene matches: 8. CDR3 nucleotide sequence: TGTGCCAGCAGTCTTCATGACAGGGGAAACGAGCAGTACTTC. It is translated as CASSLHDRGNEQYF.